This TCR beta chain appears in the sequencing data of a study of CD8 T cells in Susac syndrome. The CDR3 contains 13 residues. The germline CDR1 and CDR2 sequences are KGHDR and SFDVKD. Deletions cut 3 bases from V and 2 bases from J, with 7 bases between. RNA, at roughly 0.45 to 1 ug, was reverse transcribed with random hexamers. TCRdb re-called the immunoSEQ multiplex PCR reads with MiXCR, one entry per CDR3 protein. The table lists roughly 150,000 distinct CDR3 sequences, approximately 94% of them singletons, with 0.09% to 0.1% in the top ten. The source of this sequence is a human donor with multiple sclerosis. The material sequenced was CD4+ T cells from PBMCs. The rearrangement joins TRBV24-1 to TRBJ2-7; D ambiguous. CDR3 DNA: TGTGCCACCAGTGATAAACTTACCTACGAGCAGTACTTC. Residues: CATSDKLTYEQYF.